The TCR beta chain described here comes from a study of shared clonotypes between healthy human individuals. This CDR3 has 17 amino acids. The J segment lost 5 bases and the V segment lost 3 bases, leaving 11 bases of the junction unmatched. Germline V CDR1 and CDR2: SNHLY, FYNNEI. The naive CD8 fraction comprised CD45RO-negative cells positively selected for CCR7 and excluded terminally differentiated effector memory CD45RA+ cells. The input for sorted-subset replicate PCRs was roughly 180 ng DNA, around 27,000 T cell genomes. Clones were read by immunoSEQ multiplex PCR, and TCRdb kept only the in-frame ones, dropping some. Of some 2 million clones listed, approximately 95% are singletons.

Material for sequencing was naive CD8+ T cells sorted from blood. The rearrangement joins TRBV2 to TRBJ1-2; TRBD1 matches at 11 bases. The clonotype comes from a man between 18 and 35 years old in good health. CDR3 in amino acids: CASSDTGQGVTGYGYTF. In nucleotides, the CDR3 is TGTGCCAGCAGTGATACGGGACAGGGGGTTACTGGTTATGGCTACACCTTC.